These 2 T cell receptor beta chains were all obtained from the same sample, sequenced in a study of beta chain features in type 1 diabetes. Expressed TCRB transcripts were sequenced, since all the RNA that had been isolated was reverse transcribed. Clones were sequenced by immunoSEQ multiplex PCR, and TCRdb holds only the in-frame ones, with some missing. The sample has hundreds of thousands of clones; about a sixth are singletons. Sample: naive CD4+ T cells from blood. The receptors shown here come from a woman aged 18-35 years in good health.

The V call is TRBV5-1, the J call TRBJ2-7, with 12 positions matching TRBD2. Germline lookup yields CDR1 SGHRS and CDR2 YFSETQ. J gave up 5 bases and V 2 bases, and 8 bases lay outside the gene matches. The CDR3 has 16 residues. The CDR3 loop is CASSLTLAGGPHEQYF. The CDR3 nucleotides read TGCGCCAGCAGCTTAACGCTAGCGGGAGGGCCGCACGAGCAGTACTTC.

This clone was detected only a few times. The chain has TRBV2 and TRBJ2-2; no definite D call. Trimming shortened V by 3 bases and J by 1 base, and 6 bases separated the two germline ends. Germline V gene sequence: CDR1 SNHLY, CDR2 FYNNEI. The CDR3 is 14 residues long. The CDR3 nucleotides are TGTGCCAGCAGTGAGGATGGGAACACCGGGGAGCTGTTTTTT. Amino acids: CASSEDGNTGELFF.